The 9 T cell receptor beta chains in this list originate from one sample, sequenced in a study of blood T cell repertoires in COVID-19. Assay: immunoSEQ multiplex PCR; the TCRdb copy retains only in-frame clones and omits some. Here the sample spans some 180,000 clones, roughly 80% being singletons. Sequenced material: peripheral blood. These TCRs come from a woman aged 40 to 49 with COVID-19, enrolled during active disease.

The rearrangement uses TRBV10-3 and TRBJ1-6, with 7 bases identical to TRBD1. Germline V gene data show CDR1 as ENHRY and CDR2 as SYGVKD. The CDR3 is made up of 15 amino acids. The ends lost 4 bases at V and 7 bases at J; junction bases unmatched: 7. Written as DNA, the CDR3 is TGTGCCATCAGTGGGGGGACAGCTGTAAATTCACCCCTCCACTTT. This codes for CAISGGTAVNSPLHF.

This clone was observed a handful of times. This sequence joins TRBV12-3 or TRBV12-4 and TRBJ1-1; 7 bases fit TRBD1. The CDR3 has 12 amino acids. V trimming: 5 bases; J trimming: 7 bases; junction bases outside the gene matches: 4. CDR3 bases: TGTGCCAGCAGTCGGGGACAGCGTGAAGCTTTCTTT. Encoded protein: CASSRGQREAFF.

V is TRBV25-1 and J is TRBJ2-2, with 7 bases matching TRBD2. This CDR3 region has 16 residues. The trim removed 3 bases at V and 3 bases at J, leaving 7 bases unmatched. Germline V gives CDR1 MGHDK, CDR2 SYGVNS. CDR3 sequence: CASSDGAAGDTGELFF. The CDR3 DNA reads as TGTGCCAGCAGTGATGGGGCGGCGGGAGACACCGGGGAGCTGTTTTTT.

The chain is built from TRBV9 and TRBJ2-4; possibly TRBD2 for D (5 bases). V lost 0 bases and J 6 bases, leaving 10 bases between the germline ends. The germline gives CDR1 SGDLS, CDR2 YYNGEE. This CDR3 has 14 amino acids. The CDR3 reads CASSVDTEANIQYF. CDR3 DNA: TGTGCCAGCAGCGTAGACACGGAGGCAAACATTCAGTACTTC. The full variable domain, in which reference TRBV9 and TRBJ2-4 provide the parts outside the CDR3, is DSGVTQTPKHLITATGQRVTLRCSPRSGDLSVYWYQQSLDQGLQFLIQYYNGEERAKGNILERFSAQQFPDLHSELNLSSLELGDSALYFCASSVDTEANIQYFGAGTRLSVL.

This clone was counted a single time. V gene TRBV9 combines with J gene TRBJ2-1, with D possibly TRBD2 on 5 matching bases. The CDR3 has 16 residues. Per the germline V gene, CDR1 is SGDLS and CDR2 is YYNGEE. V shed 4 bases and J shed 1 base, with 15 bases lying between them. CDR3 residues: CASSREAALSYNEQFF. The CDR3, as DNA: TGTGCCAGCAGCAGAGAAGCGGCTTTGTCCTACAATGAGCAGTTCTTC. Variable domain in full (rest from reference TRBV9 and TRBJ2-1): DSGVTQTPKHLITATGQRVTLRCSPRSGDLSVYWYQQSLDQGLQFLIQYYNGEERAKGNILERFSAQQFPDLHSELNLSSLELGDSALYFCASSREAALSYNEQFFGPGTRLTVL.

J is TRBJ2-7 and V is TRBV9; 9 bases match TRBD2. Germline V gene lookup returns CDR1 SGDLS and CDR2 YYNGEE. This CDR3 comprises 16 residues. With V trimmed by 0 bases and J by 4 bases, 8 bases remained unmatched. Written as DNA, the CDR3 is TGTGCCAGCAGCGTAGGCTTTAGCGGGAGAGGATACGAGCAGTACTTC. This codes for CASSVGFSGRGYEQYF.

This chain's CDR3 is CASSLAGGIETQYF. CDR3 DNA: TGTGCCAGCAGCTTAGCCGGGGGGATTGAGACCCAGTACTTC. The genes are TRBV7-9 and TRBJ2-5, with 7 positions matching TRBD2. Losses at the gene ends were 0 bases for V and 5 bases for J; bases not matched to a gene: 3. Germline-derived CDR1 and CDR2 are SEHNR and FQNEAQ (reference sequence). The CDR3 spans 14 residues.

The gene calls are TRBV30 and TRBJ2-7; unclear D gene. This CDR3 is 14 amino acids long. CDR1 GTSNPN and CDR2 SVGIG come from the germline V gene (reference sequence). V was pared by 4 bases and J by 1 base, with 14 bases between. The CDR3 nucleotides are TGTGCCTGGAACCCTACGACACTGTCCTACGAGCAGTACTTC. This translates into CAWNPTTLSYEQYF.

J is TRBJ2-2 and V is TRBV27; D is ambiguous. V lost 2 bases and J 1 base, leaving 11 bases between the germline ends. The CDR3 contains 16 residues. Germline V gene sequence: CDR1 MNHEY, CDR2 SMNVEV (reference sequence). The CDR3 loop reads CASSLISFRNTGELFF. The CDR3 bases are TGTGCCAGCAGTTTAATTTCCTTTCGGAACACCGGGGAGCTGTTTTTT.